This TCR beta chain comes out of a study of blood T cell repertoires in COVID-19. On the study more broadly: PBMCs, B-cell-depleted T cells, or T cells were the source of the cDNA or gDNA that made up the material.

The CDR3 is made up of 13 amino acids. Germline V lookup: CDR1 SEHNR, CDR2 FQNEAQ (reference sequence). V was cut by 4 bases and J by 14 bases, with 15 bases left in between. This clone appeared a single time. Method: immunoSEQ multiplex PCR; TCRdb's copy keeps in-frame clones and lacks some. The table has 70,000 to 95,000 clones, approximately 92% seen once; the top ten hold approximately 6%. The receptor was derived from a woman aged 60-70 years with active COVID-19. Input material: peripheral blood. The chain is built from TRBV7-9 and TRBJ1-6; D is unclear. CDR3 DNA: TGTGCCAGCAGCTCCTCCAACACAGAAACCCTCCACTTT. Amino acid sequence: CASSSSNTETLHF.